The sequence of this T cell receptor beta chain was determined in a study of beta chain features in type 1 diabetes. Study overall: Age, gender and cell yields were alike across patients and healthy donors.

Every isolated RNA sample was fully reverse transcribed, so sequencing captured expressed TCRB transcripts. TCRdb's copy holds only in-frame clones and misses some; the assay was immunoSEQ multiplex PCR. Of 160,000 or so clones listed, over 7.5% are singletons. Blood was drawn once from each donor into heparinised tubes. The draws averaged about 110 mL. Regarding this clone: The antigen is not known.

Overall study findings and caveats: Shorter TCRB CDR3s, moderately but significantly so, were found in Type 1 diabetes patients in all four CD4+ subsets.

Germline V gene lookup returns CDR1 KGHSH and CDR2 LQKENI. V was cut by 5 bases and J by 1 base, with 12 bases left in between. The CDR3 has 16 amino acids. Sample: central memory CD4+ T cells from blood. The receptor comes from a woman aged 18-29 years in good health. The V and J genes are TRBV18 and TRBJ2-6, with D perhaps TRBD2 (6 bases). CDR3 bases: TGTGCCAGCTCAGGCGGGGCTGATTCTGGGGCCAACGTCCTGACTTTC. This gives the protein CASSGGADSGANVLTF. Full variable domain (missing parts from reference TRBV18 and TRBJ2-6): NAGVMQNPRHLVRRRGQEARLRCSPMKGHSHVYWYRQLPEEGLKFMVYLQKENIIDESGMPKERFSAEFPKEGPSILRIQQVVRGDSAAYFCASSGGADSGANVLTFGAGSRLTVL.